These 14 T cell receptor beta chains originate from one sample sequenced in a study of blood T cell repertoires in COVID-19. Here immunoSEQ multiplex PCR was the method, and the copy in TCRdb shows in-frame clones only, minus some. The sample carries about 260,000 clones, approximately 90% recorded once. Sequences were obtained from PBMCs or T cells enriched from blood (not recorded which). All receptors derive from a man aged 35 to 55 who had been exposed to COVID-19.

The genes are TRBV2 and TRBJ1-5; 8 nucleotides align to TRBD1. Looked up from germline, CDR1 is SNHLY and CDR2 is FYNNEI. The V and J ends lost 6 bases and 6 bases, in that order; junction bases with no gene match: 13. The length of the CDR3 is 16 residues. The CDR3, as DNA: TGTGCCAGCAGCCAAACATCAGGGGGCTCAGGTCAGCCCCAGCATTTT. Amino acid sequence: CASSQTSGGSGQPQHF. Complete variable domain (other parts from reference TRBV2 and TRBJ1-5): EPEVTQTPSHQVTQMGQEVILRCVPISNHLYFYWYRQILGQKVEFLVSFYNNEISEKSEIFDDQFSVERPDGSNFTLKIRSTKLEDSAMYFCASSQTSGGSGQPQHFGDGTRLSIL.

This chain uses TRBV6-1 with TRBJ1-5; TRBD1 aligns across 10 bases. The V gene's germline CDR1 is MNHNS and CDR2 SASEGT. The CDR3 length is 16 residues. Trimming at V came to 4 bases and at J to 1 base, leaving 4 bases not matched to a gene. For the CDR3, the DNA is TGTGCCAGCAGTGCCAGGACAGGGGGGAGCAATCAGCCCCAGCATTTT. This encodes CASSARTGGSNQPQHF.

The chain joins TRBV4-1 to TRBJ1-2; D not certain. V was pared by 1 base and J by 8 bases, with 20 bases between. Germline V lookup: CDR1 MGHRA, CDR2 YSYEKL. The CDR3 sequence is 16 residues long. CDR3 sequence reads: CASSQGIREAEVGYTF. CDR3 nucleotide sequence: TGCGCCAGCAGCCAAGGCATACGGGAAGCTGAAGTCGGCTACACCTTC.

V and J are TRBV29-1 and TRBJ1-1; D not resolved. V lost 7 bases, J lost 4 bases, and 16 bases lay in between. The CDR3 is 13 amino acids. The germline gives CDR1 SQVTM, CDR2 ANQGSEA. The chain's CDR3 is CSAAEGGITEAFF. The CDR3 nucleotides read TGCAGCGCCGCCGAGGGAGGGATCACTGAAGCTTTCTTT.

In this sample, this clone turned up once. The rearrangement uses TRBV19 and TRBJ1-5; the match to TRBD1 covers 8 bases. Germline CDR1 and CDR2: LNHDA and SQIVND (reference sequence). The V segment lost 8 bases and the J segment 3 bases; nucleotides outside the gene matches: 3. The CDR3 totals 13 residues. CDR3 sequence reads: CASLGQDNQPQHF. Written as DNA, the CDR3 is TGTGCCAGTTTGGGACAGGACAATCAGCCCCAGCATTTT.

The V gene is TRBV25-1, the J gene TRBJ2-1; TRBD2 agrees at 8 bases. V dropped 3 bases and J dropped 1; count of bases not matched to a gene: 5. This CDR3 is built from 16 residues. The V gene's germline CDR1 is MGHDK and CDR2 SYGVNS. In DNA form, the CDR3 reads TGTGCCAGCAGTGAGAGCGGGAGCAGGTCCTACAATGAGCAGTTCTTC. Amino acid sequence: CASSESGSRSYNEQFF.

V gene TRBV29-1 combines with J gene TRBJ2-5; 10 bases agree with TRBD1. Germline V gene lookup returns CDR1 SQVTM and CDR2 ANQGSEA. There are 14 residues in the CDR3. J lost 2 bases, V lost 4 bases, and 4 bases had no gene match. CDR3 amino acids: CSVVDRGLQETQYF. DNA for the CDR3: TGCAGCGTTGTTGACAGGGGGCTTCAAGAGACCCAGTACTTC.

The V gene is TRBV18, the J gene TRBJ2-5; 7 nucleotides agree with TRBD1. There are 16 residues in the CDR3. J was trimmed by 5 bases and V by 2 bases; bases with no gene match: 11. Germline lookup yields CDR1 KGHSH and CDR2 LQKENI. CDR3 DNA: TGTGCCAGCTCACCATCAACAGGGGCGTTAGGGGAGACCCAGTACTTC. This encodes CASSPSTGALGETQYF.

V is TRBV24-1 and J is TRBJ1-5; D remains ambiguous. V was pared by 1 base and J by 4 bases, with 7 bases between. The CDR3 length is 14 residues. Germline assignment: CDR1 KGHDR and CDR2 SFDVKD. The CDR3 sequence: CATSDFAVNQPQHF. The CDR3, as DNA: TGTGCCACCAGTGATTTTGCGGTAAATCAGCCCCAGCATTTT.

This clone was detected once. This chain links TRBV5-1 with TRBJ2-3, with 11 bases lining up with TRBD1. J was trimmed by 5 bases and V by 3 bases; bases with no gene match: 5. CDR1 and CDR2 from the germline V gene are SGHRS and YFSETQ. The CDR3 runs to 15 residues. In nucleotides, the CDR3 is TGCGCCAGCAGCTCGGACAGGGGGCAAAGAGATACGCAGTATTTT. As protein: CASSSDRGQRDTQYF.

The rearrangement joins TRBV29-1 to TRBJ1-1; possible D gene TRBD1, 5 bases. CDR1 is SQVTM, CDR2 ANQGSEA, per germline. CDR3 size: 14 residues. V was shortened by 1 base and J by 4 bases, with 13 bases between the two germline ends. The CDR3: CSVEGEGGVTEAFF. CDR3 sequence (DNA): TGCAGCGTTGAAGGAGAGGGAGGGGTCACTGAAGCTTTCTTT.

V gene TRBV5-1 combines with J gene TRBJ2-5; 12 nucleotides match TRBD2. J was trimmed by 1 base and V by 4 bases; bases with no gene match: 8. The length of the CDR3 is 17 residues. Germline values: CDR1 SGHRS, CDR2 YFSETQ. The CDR3: CASSVGGLAGFQETQYF. The CDR3 nucleotides are TGCGCCAGCAGCGTAGGGGGACTAGCGGGTTTCCAAGAGACCCAGTACTTC.

The gene calls are TRBV28 and TRBJ1-1; TRBD1 might be the D (6 bases). The CDR3 contains 15 residues. Germline lookup yields CDR1 MDHEN and CDR2 SYDVKM. V was trimmed by 6 bases and J by 0 bases, leaving 14 bases between them. This chain's CDR3 is CASRRGDTVNTEAFF. The CDR3 region has the DNA TGTGCCAGCAGAAGAGGGGACACCGTGAACACTGAAGCTTTCTTT.

The V call is TRBV2, the J call TRBJ2-7; TRBD2 agrees at 8 bases. The V gene's germline CDR1 is SNHLY and CDR2 FYNNEI. The CDR3 is 14 amino acids. V gave up 8 bases and J gave up 5 bases; unmatched junction bases: 11. CDR3 loop: CASRPGLEAHEQYF. The CDR3, as DNA: TGTGCCAGCCGTCCGGGACTAGAGGCCCACGAGCAGTACTTC.